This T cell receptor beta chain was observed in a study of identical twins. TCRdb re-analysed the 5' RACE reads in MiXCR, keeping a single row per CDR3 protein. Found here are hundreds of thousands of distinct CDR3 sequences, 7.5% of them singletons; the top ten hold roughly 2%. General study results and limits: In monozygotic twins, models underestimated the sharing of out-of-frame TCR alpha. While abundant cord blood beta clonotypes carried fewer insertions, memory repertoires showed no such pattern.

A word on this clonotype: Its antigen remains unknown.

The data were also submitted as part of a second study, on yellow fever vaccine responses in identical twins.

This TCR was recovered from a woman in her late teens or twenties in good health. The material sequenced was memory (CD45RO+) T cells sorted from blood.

CDR3 residues: CASSPRTSGSLSYEQYF. CDR3 nucleotides: TGTGCCAGCAGCCCCCGGACTAGCGGGAGCCTCTCCTACGAGCAGTACTTC. The chain has TRBV9 and TRBJ2-7; 13 bases agree with TRBD2. Trimming cost V 4 bases and J 0 bases; bases outside gene matches: 7. This CDR3 is 17 amino acids long. The germline V gene has CDR1 SGDLS and CDR2 YYNGEE.